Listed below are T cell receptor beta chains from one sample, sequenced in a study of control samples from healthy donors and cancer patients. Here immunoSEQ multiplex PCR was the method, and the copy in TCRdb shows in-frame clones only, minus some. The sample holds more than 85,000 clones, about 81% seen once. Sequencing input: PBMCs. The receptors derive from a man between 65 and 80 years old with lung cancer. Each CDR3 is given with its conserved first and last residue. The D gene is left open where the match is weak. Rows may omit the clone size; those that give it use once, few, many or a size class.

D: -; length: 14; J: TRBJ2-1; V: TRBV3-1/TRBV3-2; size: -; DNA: TGTGCCAGCAGCCAAGACGGTACGGGCAGAGTAATGTTCTTC; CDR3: CASSQDGTGRVMFF
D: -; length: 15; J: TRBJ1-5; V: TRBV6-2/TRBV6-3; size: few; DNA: TGTGCCAGCAGTTACTCGGGAAGGGGCGGGCAGCCCCAGCATTTT; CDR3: CASSYSGRGGQPQHF
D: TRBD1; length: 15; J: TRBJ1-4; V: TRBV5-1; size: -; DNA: TGCGCCAGCAGCTTGGCCGGGACAGGAAATGAAAAACTGTTTTTT; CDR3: CASSLAGTGNEKLFF
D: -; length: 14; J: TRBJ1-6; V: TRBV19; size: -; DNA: TGTGCCAGTAGTGAGGGACGGGACTCTTCACCCCTCCACTTT; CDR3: CASSEGRDSSPLHF
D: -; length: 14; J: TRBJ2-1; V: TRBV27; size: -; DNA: TGTGCCAGCAGCGGACAGCCCGCCCGGGATGAGCAGTTCTTC; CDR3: CASSGQPARDEQFF
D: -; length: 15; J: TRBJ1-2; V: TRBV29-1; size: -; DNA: TGCAGCGTTGACCTGTCAGGGCAAAGTAACTATGGCTACACCTTC; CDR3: CSVDLSGQSNYGYTF
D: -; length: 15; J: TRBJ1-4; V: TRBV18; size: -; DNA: TGTGCCAGCTCACCACTAGCGCAGGGGAATGAAAAACTGTTTTTT; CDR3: CASSPLAQGNEKLFF
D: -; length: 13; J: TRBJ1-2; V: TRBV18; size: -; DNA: TGTGCCAGCTCACCCAACAGGGACGGCGGCTACACCTTC; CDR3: CASSPNRDGGYTF
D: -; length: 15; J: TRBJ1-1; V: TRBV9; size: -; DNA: TGTGCCAGCAGCGTAGGGGTGGGCGGACTAGCTGAAGCTTTCTTT; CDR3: CASSVGVGGLAEAFF
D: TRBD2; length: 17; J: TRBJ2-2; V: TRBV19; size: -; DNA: TGTGCCAGTAGTTTGGGCCGAGAGCGGGGGGACACCGGGGAGCTGTTTTTT; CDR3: CASSLGRERGDTGELFF
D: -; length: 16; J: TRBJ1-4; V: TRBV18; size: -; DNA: TGTGCCAGCTCACCACGGATGGAGACAGCTTTCGAAAAACTGTTTTTT; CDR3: CASSPRMETAFEKLFF
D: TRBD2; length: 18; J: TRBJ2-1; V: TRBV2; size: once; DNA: TGTGCCAGCAGACGGACGACTAGCGGGGGGGCCTCCTACAATGAGCAGTTCTTC; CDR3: CASRRTTSGGASYNEQFF
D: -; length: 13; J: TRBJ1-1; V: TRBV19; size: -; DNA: TGTGCCAGTAGTATAGACAGGAACACTGAAGCTTTCTTT; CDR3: CASSIDRNTEAFF
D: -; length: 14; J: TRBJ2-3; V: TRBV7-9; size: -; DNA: TGTGCCAGCAGGGATGGAAAACTCACAGATACGCAGTATTTT; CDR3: CASRDGKLTDTQYF
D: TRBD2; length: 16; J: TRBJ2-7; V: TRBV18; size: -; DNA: TGTGCCAGCTCACCACGGGGACTAGCGGGGTTCATCGAGCAGTACTTC; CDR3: CASSPRGLAGFIEQYF
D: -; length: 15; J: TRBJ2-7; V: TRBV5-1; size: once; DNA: TGCGCCAGCAGCCCCGAGGGACGGGAACTACTGCAGCAGTACTTC; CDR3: CASSPEGRELLQQYF
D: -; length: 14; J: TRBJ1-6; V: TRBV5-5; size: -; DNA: TGTGCCAGCAGCTTGGTGACAGCTAATTCACCCCTCCACTTT; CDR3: CASSLVTANSPLHF
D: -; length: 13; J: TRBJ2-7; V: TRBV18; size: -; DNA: TGTGCCAGCTCCGACAGGAGCTCCTACGAGCAGTACTTC; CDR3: CASSDRSSYEQYF
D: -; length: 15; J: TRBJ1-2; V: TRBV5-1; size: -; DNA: TGCGCCAGCAGCCTGGGGCCCGGGCTAAACTATGGCTACACCTTC; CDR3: CASSLGPGLNYGYTF
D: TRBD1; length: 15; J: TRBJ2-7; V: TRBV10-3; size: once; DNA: TGTGCCATCAGTGCGGGTCTGGCAGGGGGCTACGAGCAGTACTTC; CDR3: CAISAGLAGGYEQYF
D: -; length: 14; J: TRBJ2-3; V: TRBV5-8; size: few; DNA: TGTGCCAGCAGCTTAGCCAAACGCGGGAATACGCAGTATTTT; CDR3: CASSLAKRGNTQYF
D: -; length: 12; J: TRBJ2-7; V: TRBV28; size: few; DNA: TGTGCCAGCAGCCTCCCCTCGGACGAGCAGTACTTC; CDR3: CASSLPSDEQYF
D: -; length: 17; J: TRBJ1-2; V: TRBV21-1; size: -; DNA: TGTGCCAGCAGCATCCGCCCGATAAGACAGGAGATCTATGGCTACACCTTC; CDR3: CASSIRPIRQEIYGYTF
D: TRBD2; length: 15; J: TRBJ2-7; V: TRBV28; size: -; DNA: TGTGCCAGCAGATCTTCCGGGGGGGGATCCTACGAGCAGTACTTC; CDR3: CASRSSGGGSYEQYF
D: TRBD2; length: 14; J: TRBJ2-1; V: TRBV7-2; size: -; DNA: TGTGCCAGCAGCTTAGCGGCGGGGGGTTATGAGCAGTTCTTC; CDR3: CASSLAAGGYEQFF
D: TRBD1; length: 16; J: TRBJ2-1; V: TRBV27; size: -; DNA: TGTGCCAGCAGTTTACAACGGGACAGGGTCTACAATGAGCAGTTCTTC; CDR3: CASSLQRDRVYNEQFF
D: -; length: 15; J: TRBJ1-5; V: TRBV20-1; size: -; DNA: TGCAGTGCTAGTAGTGTTCAAGGGAGCAATCAGCCCCAGCATTTT; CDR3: CSASSVQGSNQPQHF
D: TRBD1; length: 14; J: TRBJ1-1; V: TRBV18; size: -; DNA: TGTGCCAGCTCCACGGACAGGGGGGGGACTGAAGCTTTCTTT; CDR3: CASSTDRGGTEAFF
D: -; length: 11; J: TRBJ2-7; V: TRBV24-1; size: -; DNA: TGTGCCACCAGTGGGGGGGACGAGCAGTACTTC; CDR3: CATSGGDEQYF
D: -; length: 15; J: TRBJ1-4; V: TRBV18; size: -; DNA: TGTGCCAGCTCACCAATTCGGACAGATAATGAAAAACTGTTTTTT; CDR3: CASSPIRTDNEKLFF
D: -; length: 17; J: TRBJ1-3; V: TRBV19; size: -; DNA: TGTGCCAGTAGTCCGAGAATTGGAGGGAGTTCTGGAAACACCATATATTTT; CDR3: CASSPRIGGSSGNTIYF
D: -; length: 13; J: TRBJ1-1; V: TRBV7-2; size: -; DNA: TGTGCCAGCAGCGTTGGGGGGGGCACTGAAGCTTTCTTT; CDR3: CASSVGGGTEAFF
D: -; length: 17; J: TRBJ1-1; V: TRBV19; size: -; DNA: TGTGCCAGTAGTATTGCGACAGGTAGTAGGCTGAACACTGAAGCTTTCTTT; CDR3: CASSIATGSRLNTEAFF
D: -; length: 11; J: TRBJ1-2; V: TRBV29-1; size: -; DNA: TGCAGCGTTGACGGGCCCTATGGCTACACCTTC; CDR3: CSVDGPYGYTF
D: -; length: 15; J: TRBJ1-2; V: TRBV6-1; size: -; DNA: TGTGCCAGCAGTGAAGATAACAGGCCTAACTATGGCTACACCTTC; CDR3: CASSEDNRPNYGYTF
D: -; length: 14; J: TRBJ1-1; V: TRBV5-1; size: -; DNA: TGCGCCAGCAGCTTGTCGACAAGTAACACTGAAGCTTTCTTT; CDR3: CASSLSTSNTEAFF
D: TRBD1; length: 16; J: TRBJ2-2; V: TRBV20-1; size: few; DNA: TGCAGTGCTAGTACTCCGCGACAGGGTGGCACCGGGGAGCTGTTTTTT; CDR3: CSASTPRQGGTGELFF
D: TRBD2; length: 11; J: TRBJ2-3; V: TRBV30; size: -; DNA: TGTGCCTGCGGCCAACTAGCGGCGCAGTATTTT; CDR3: CACGQLAAQYF
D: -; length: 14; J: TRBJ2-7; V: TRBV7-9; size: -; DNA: TGTGCCAGCAGCTCTCCAGACAGTGCCTACGAGCAGTACTTC; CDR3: CASSSPDSAYEQYF
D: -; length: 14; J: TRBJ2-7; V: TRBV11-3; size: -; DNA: TGTGCCAGCAGCTTAGGGGGGGTCCCATACGAGCAGTACTTC; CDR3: CASSLGGVPYEQYF
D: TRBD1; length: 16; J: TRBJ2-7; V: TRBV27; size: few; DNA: TGTGCCAGCAGACTAAGTATGACAGGGTTCTCCTACGAGCAGTACTTC; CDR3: CASRLSMTGFSYEQYF
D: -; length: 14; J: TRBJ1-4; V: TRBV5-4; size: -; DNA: TGTGCCAGCAGCTTGGGCCAGAACAATGAAAAACTGTTTTTT; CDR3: CASSLGQNNEKLFF
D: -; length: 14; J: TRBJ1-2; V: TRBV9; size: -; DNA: TGTGCCAGCACTTTAGGGGAGGGGGGTAATGGCTACACCTTC; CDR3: CASTLGEGGNGYTF
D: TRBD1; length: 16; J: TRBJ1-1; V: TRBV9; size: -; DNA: TGTGCCAGCAGCGTCAGTACCGGGACAGGGGGCACTGAAGCTTTCTTT; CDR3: CASSVSTGTGGTEAFF
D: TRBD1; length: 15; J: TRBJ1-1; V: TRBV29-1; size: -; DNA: TGCAGCGTCGGGCTATCGGTGCAGGGGGACACTGAAGCTTTCTTT; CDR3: CSVGLSVQGDTEAFF
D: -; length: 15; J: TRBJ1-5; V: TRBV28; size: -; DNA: TGTGCCAGCAGACACCCCGGGGGAGGCAATCAGCCCCAGCATTTT; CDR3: CASRHPGGGNQPQHF
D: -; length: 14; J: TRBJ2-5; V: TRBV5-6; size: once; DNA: TGTGCCAGCAGCCCGGTGGGGGGTGAGGAGACCCAGTACTTC; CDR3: CASSPVGGEETQYF
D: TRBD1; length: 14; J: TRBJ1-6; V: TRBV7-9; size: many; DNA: TGTGCCAGCAGTACCGGGACAGACAATTCACCCCTCCACTTT; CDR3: CASSTGTDNSPLHF
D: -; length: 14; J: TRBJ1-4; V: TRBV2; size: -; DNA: TGTGCCAGCAAGAAAGGACAGCCTAATGAAAAACTGTTTTTT; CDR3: CASKKGQPNEKLFF
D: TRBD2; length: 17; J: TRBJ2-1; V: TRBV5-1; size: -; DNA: TGCGCCAGCAGCTTCCTTAGCGGGGCAAGCTCCTACAATGAGCAGTTCTTC; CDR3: CASSFLSGASSYNEQFF
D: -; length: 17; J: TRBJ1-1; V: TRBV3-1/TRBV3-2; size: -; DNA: TGTGCCAGCAGCCAAGAAAGACCGGGACAAACGAACACTGAAGCTTTCTTT; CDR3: CASSQERPGQTNTEAFF
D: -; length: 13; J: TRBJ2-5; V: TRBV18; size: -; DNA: TGTGCCAGCTCACGGGGCGCGGGGGAGACCCAGTACTTC; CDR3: CASSRGAGETQYF
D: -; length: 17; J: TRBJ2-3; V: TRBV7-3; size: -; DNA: TGTGCCAGCAGCTCACCCTTGGGACGCACTAGCACAGATACGCAGTATTTT; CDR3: CASSSPLGRTSTDTQYF
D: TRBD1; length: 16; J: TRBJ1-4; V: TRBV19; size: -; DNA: TGTGCCAGTAGCGGGACAGCCGTTACAACTAATGAAAAACTGTTTTTT; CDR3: CASSGTAVTTNEKLFF
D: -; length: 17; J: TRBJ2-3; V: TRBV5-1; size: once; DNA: TGCGCCAGCAGCTCCGTGGATGGGGGCGTAGGTACAGATACGCAGTATTTT; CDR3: CASSSVDGGVGTDTQYF
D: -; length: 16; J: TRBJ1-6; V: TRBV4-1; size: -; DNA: TGCGCCAGCAGCCAAGCTGTTGGGGGCAGTAATTCACCCCTCCACTTT; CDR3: CASSQAVGGSNSPLHF
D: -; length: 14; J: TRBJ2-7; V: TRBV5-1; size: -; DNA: TGCGCCAGCAGCCCGGGACGGAGCACCTACGAGCAGTACTTC; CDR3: CASSPGRSTYEQYF